These T cell receptor beta chains were read from a single sample in a study of T cell changes during pregnancy in multiple sclerosis. Data came from immunoSEQ multiplex PCR; TCRdb stores just in-frame clones and leaves some out. Of 40,000 or so clones in the sample, under 95% are singletons; the top ten hold 0.3% to 0.4%. The specimen was CD4+ T cells from peripheral blood mononuclear cells, collected in the third trimester of pregnancy. These receptors all stem from a female donor in good health, enrolled as a control in a pregnancy study. Each CDR3 is given with its conserved first and last residue. A D gene is named only where the DNA matches it firmly. Clone sizes are given selectively: once, few, many, or a class where the clone is expanded.

clone_size | j_call | v_call | d_call | cdr3_aa | cdr3_nt
. | TRBJ2-3 | TRBV19 | . | CASSIRGNTDTQYF | TGTGCCAGTAGTATACGGGGGAACACAGATACGCAGTATTTT
. | TRBJ2-3 | TRBV6-1 | TRBD1 | CASSEEGQGQDTQYF | TGTGCCAGCAGTGAGGAGGGACAGGGACAAGATACGCAGTATTTT
. | TRBJ1-5 | TRBV5-4 | TRBD1 | CASSTGTAADQPQHF | TGTGCCAGCAGCACCGGGACAGCCGCCGATCAGCCCCAGCATTTT
. | TRBJ2-5 | TRBV19 | TRBD2 | CASSNPGTSDRETQYF | TGTGCCAGTAGTAACCCCGGGACTAGCGATCGAGAGACCCAGTACTTC
. | TRBJ2-3 | TRBV5-1 | TRBD2 | CASSLGSGRIDTQYF | TGCGCCAGCAGCTTGGGCAGCGGGAGGATAGATACGCAGTATTTT
. | TRBJ2-1 | TRBV18 | . | CASSVKGRNEQFF | TGTGCCAGCTCAGTAAAAGGGAGAAATGAGCAGTTCTTC
. | TRBJ1-1 | TRBV2 | . | CASSEALIQNTEAFF | TGTGCCAGCAGTGAAGCGCTTATACAGAACACTGAAGCTTTCTTT
. | TRBJ2-1 | TRBV6-1 | TRBD2 | CASDLAGDQFF | TGTGCCAGTGATTTAGCGGGAGATCAGTTCTTC
. | TRBJ1-4 | TRBV6-5 | . | CASRPIQGLGEKLFF | TGTGCCAGCAGACCGATACAGGGCTTGGGTGAAAAACTGTTTTTT
. | TRBJ2-3 | TRBV5-1 | TRBD1 | CASSSGQADTQYF | TGCGCCAGCAGCTCCGGACAGGCGGATACGCAGTATTTT
. | TRBJ2-2 | TRBV19 | TRBD1 | CASSREGTETGELFF | TGTGCCAGTAGTCGAGAAGGGACAGAGACCGGGGAGCTGTTTTTT
. | TRBJ2-5 | TRBV19 | . | CASSNGGRRETQYF | TGTGCCAGTAGCAACGGGGGGCGTAGGGAGACCCAGTACTTC
few | TRBJ2-1 | TRBV6-5 | TRBD1 | CASRTTGGGHNEQFF | TGTGCCAGCCGAACCACAGGGGGCGGTCACAATGAGCAGTTCTTC
. | TRBJ2-3 | TRBV18 | . | CASSGQPTSTDTQYF | TGTGCCAGCTCAGGGCAGCCCACTAGCACAGATACGCAGTATTTT
few | TRBJ1-6 | TRBV5-1 | . | CASSPSVQVDSPLHF | TGCGCCAGCAGCCCATCCGTCCAGGTAGATTCACCCCTCCACTTT
. | TRBJ2-7 | TRBV15 | TRBD1 | CATSRDIMGQGYEQYF | TGTGCCACCAGCAGAGATATTATGGGACAGGGCTACGAGCAGTACTTC
. | TRBJ1-5 | TRBV12-1 | . | CASTHSESPSNQPQHF | TGTGCCAGCACCCACTCGGAGTCCCCTAGCAATCAGCCCCAGCATTTT
. | TRBJ1-6 | TRBV7-9 | TRBD1 | CASGRDRDSPLHF | TGTGCCTCAGGCCGGGACAGGGATTCACCCCTCCACTTT
. | TRBJ2-1 | TRBV29-1 | . | CSVGRIDGNEQFF | TGCAGCGTTGGACGGATAGACGGGAATGAGCAGTTCTTC
. | TRBJ2-3 | TRBV5-1 | . | CASSLEGGVNTDTQYF | TGCGCCAGCAGCTTGGAGGGCGGGGTGAACACAGATACGCAGTATTTT
. | TRBJ1-2 | TRBV15 | TRBD1 | CATSGGTGLSLDGYTF | TGTGCCACCAGCGGGGGGACAGGGCTTTCCCTAGATGGCTACACCTTC
. | TRBJ2-7 | TRBV6-5 | . | CASSYSSSRRSYEQYF | TGTGCCAGCAGTTACTCGAGTTCTCGCCGGAGCTACGAGCAGTACTTC
. | TRBJ2-5 | TRBV12-5 | TRBD2 | CASGLAPLVPLRRGGQETQYF | TGTGCTAGTGGTTTGGCCCCCCTGGTACCCCTCCGGCGGGGGGGCCAAGAGACCCAGTACTTC
. | TRBJ2-7 | TRBV9 | TRBD2 | CASSATSGGGSSYEQYF | TGTGCCAGCAGCGCGACTAGCGGGGGGGGGAGCTCCTACGAGCAGTACTTC
. | TRBJ1-3 | TRBV10-3 | TRBD1 | CAIRGDSSGNTIYF | TGTGCCATCAGAGGGGACAGCTCTGGAAACACCATATATTTT
. | TRBJ1-2 | TRBV6-1 | . | CASSASQGRTGGYTF | TGTGCCAGCAGTGCCTCCCAGGGGCGTACGGGCGGCTACACCTTC
. | TRBJ1-1 | TRBV9 | TRBD1 | CASSARGANTEAFF | TGTGCCAGCAGCGCCAGGGGGGCTAACACTGAAGCTTTCTTT
. | TRBJ2-7 | TRBV4-1 | . | CASSPARGRVYEQYF | TGCGCCAGCAGCCCGGCAAGGGGTAGGGTCTACGAGCAGTACTTC
. | TRBJ1-1 | TRBV13 | . | CASRKPGDTEAFF | TGTGCCAGCAGGAAACCAGGGGACACTGAAGCTTTCTTT
. | TRBJ1-2 | TRBV2 | TRBD1 | CASSEARRQGAGYTF | TGTGCCAGCAGTGAAGCTCGGCGACAGGGGGCTGGCTACACCTTC
. | TRBJ2-5 | TRBV5-4 | TRBD2 | CASSSLAGGRETQYF | TGTGCCAGCAGCTCGTTAGCGGGGGGGCGGGAGACCCAGTACTTC
. | TRBJ2-1 | TRBV29-1 | TRBD2 | CSVVHLAGGLWFF | TGCAGCGTTGTCCATTTGGCGGGGGGGCTCTGGTTCTTC
. | TRBJ1-3 | TRBV7-8 | TRBD1 | CASSSDRVGNTIYF | TGTGCCAGCAGTTCCGACAGGGTTGGAAACACCATATATTTT
. | TRBJ1-1 | TRBV9 | TRBD1 | CASSVDPGGAGEAFF | TGTGCCAGCAGCGTAGACCCAGGGGGCGCGGGTGAAGCTTTCTTT
once | TRBJ2-3 | TRBV15 | . | CATSRDSESTDTQYF | TGTGCCACCAGCAGAGATAGCGAGAGCACAGATACGCAGTATTTT
. | TRBJ2-3 | TRBV7-9 | TRBD2 | CASSPKAGGPHTQYF | TGTGCCAGCAGCCCAAAAGCGGGGGGGCCGCATACGCAGTATTTT
. | TRBJ2-1 | TRBV6-5 | . | CASTRPPNEQFF | TGTGCCAGCACGAGGCCTCCCAATGAGCAGTTCTTC
. | TRBJ1-1 | TRBV5-1 | TRBD1 | CASSTGTGVSYTEAFF | TGCGCCAGCAGTACCGGGACAGGGGTTTCGTACACTGAAGCTTTCTTT
. | TRBJ2-5 | TRBV28 | TRBD2 | CGVAGTETQYF | TGTGGAGTAGCGGGAACAGAGACCCAGTACTTC
. | TRBJ2-7 | TRBV29-1 | . | CSVAERSYEQYF | TGCAGCGTTGCGGAGCGCTCCTACGAGCAGTACTTC
. | TRBJ1-2 | TRBV6-1 | . | CASSELTGEGSYTF | TGTGCCAGCAGCGAACTGACCGGGGAAGGAAGCTACACCTTC
. | TRBJ2-5 | TRBV28 | TRBD2 | CASSLVLAPRETQYF | TGTGCCAGCAGTTTGGTACTAGCGCCTCGGGAGACCCAGTACTTC
. | TRBJ1-2 | TRBV30 | . | CAWSDNHGQIYTF | TGTGCCTGGAGCGACAACCACGGACAGATCTACACCTTC
. | TRBJ2-7 | TRBV7-8 | TRBD1 | CASSLRGTGFASYEQYF | TGTGCCAGCAGCTTACGGGGGACAGGGTTTGCGTCCTACGAGCAGTACTTC
. | TRBJ2-1 | TRBV5-5 | . | CASSPRQNYNEQFF | TGTGCCAGCAGCCCTCGACAGAACTACAATGAGCAGTTCTTC
. | TRBJ2-3 | TRBV9 | TRBD1 | CASSVRPTGTGPDTQYF | TGTGCCAGCAGCGTGAGGCCGACAGGGACAGGGCCAGATACGCAGTATTTT
once | TRBJ2-3 | TRBV13 | TRBD2 | CASSLATSGYTDTQYF | TGTGCCAGCAGCTTAGCGACTAGCGGGTACACAGATACGCAGTATTTT
. | TRBJ1-1 | TRBV2 | TRBD1 | CASSIGTANTEAFF | TGTGCCAGCAGTATCGGGACAGCTAACACTGAAGCTTTCTTT
once | TRBJ1-2 | TRBV18 | . | CASSPTGEANYGYTF | TGTGCCAGCTCACCGACCGGTGAAGCGAACTATGGCTACACCTTC
. | TRBJ1-5 | TRBV2 | . | CASTLRVSNQPQHF | TGTGCCAGCACTCTCAGGGTCAGCAATCAGCCCCAGCATTTT
. | TRBJ1-1 | TRBV6-4 | . | CASSTANTEAFF | TGTGCCAGCAGTACTGCAAACACTGAAGCTTTCTTT
few | TRBJ1-2 | TRBV2 | TRBD1 | CASAGQGAVGYTF | TGTGCCAGCGCTGGACAGGGGGCAGTCGGCTACACCTTC
. | TRBJ2-1 | TRBV9 | TRBD2 | CASSVRLASSRYNEQFF | TGTGCCAGCAGCGTCCGACTAGCGTCAAGCAGGTACAATGAGCAGTTCTTC
. | TRBJ2-7 | TRBV6-4 | TRBD2 | CASSPTGVAGSYEQYF | TGTGCCAGCAGTCCCACCGGGGTAGCGGGTTCCTACGAGCAGTACTTC
. | TRBJ2-7 | TRBV5-8 | TRBD1 | CASSSNRGLRQYF | TGTGCCAGCAGCTCGAACAGGGGGCTTAGGCAGTACTTC
. | TRBJ2-1 | TRBV11-2 | TRBD1 | CASSFQGQGRGNEQFF | TGTGCCAGCAGCTTTCAGGGACAGGGTAGGGGCAATGAGCAGTTCTTC
. | TRBJ2-2 | TRBV6-1 | TRBD1 | CAINRGQGNTGELFF | TGTGCCATCAACCGAGGACAGGGTAACACCGGGGAGCTGTTTTTT
once | TRBJ2-2 | TRBV19 | TRBD1 | CASSTRTGVGTGELFF | TGTGCCAGTAGCACCAGGACAGGGGTAGGCACCGGGGAGCTGTTTTTT
. | TRBJ1-3 | TRBV7-2 | TRBD1 | CASSLAGQGGNTIYF | TGTGCCAGCAGCTTAGCTGGACAGGGAGGAAACACCATATATTTT